Below are 23 T cell receptor beta chains sequenced from a single sample in a study of blood T cell repertoires in COVID-19. Assay used: immunoSEQ multiplex PCR; TCRdb lists only in-frame clones, some missing. The sample lists 300,000 or so clones, around nine tenths occurring once. The sample taken for sequencing was peripheral blood. The receptors come from a man aged 45 to 65 with active or convalescent COVID-19.

This clone came up a few times. V gene TRBV28 combines with J gene TRBJ1-4; D is unclear. CDR1 is MDHEN, CDR2 SYDVKM, per germline. CDR3 size: 13 residues. V was trimmed by 10 bases and J by 0 bases, leaving 9 bases between them. CDR3 DNA sequence: TGTGCCATCCACAGCTCAACTAATGAAAAACTGTTTTTT. As protein: CAIHSSTNEKLFF.

The genes are TRBV24-1 and TRBJ2-1; 14 bases are shared with TRBD2. Germline CDR1 is KGHDR and CDR2 is SFDVKD. The CDR3 length is 16 residues. J gave up 4 bases and V 5 bases, and 3 bases lay outside the gene matches. CDR3 DNA sequence: TGTGCCACCAGTGTCGGGACTAGCGGGGGTTACAATGAGCAGTTCTTC. Translated, it gives CATSVGTSGGYNEQFF.

The J gene is TRBJ2-5, the V gene TRBV19, with TRBD1 matching over 10 bases. V lost 6 bases to trimming and J lost 5 bases; unmatched junction nucleotides: 6. The germline gives CDR1 LNHDA, CDR2 SQIVND (reference sequence). The CDR3 is 14 amino acids. The CDR3 region has the DNA TGTGCCAGTAGGGCGACAGGGGGCGGTGAGACCCAGTACTTC. Translation gives CASRATGGGETQYF.

V usage is TRBV27 and J usage is TRBJ2-1; 7 bases align to TRBD1. This CDR3 has 15 residues. V lost 2 bases to trimming and J lost 8 bases; unmatched junction nucleotides: 9. Germline V CDR1 and CDR2: MNHEY, SMNVEV (reference sequence). The CDR3 loop reads CASSLGDRDWDEQFF. The CDR3 DNA sequence: TGTGCCAGCAGTTTAGGGGACAGAGATTGGGATGAGCAGTTCTTC.

This chain joins TRBV29-1 and TRBJ2-7; TRBD1 matches 8 bases. Unmatched junction bases numbered 5, after V lost 7 bases and J lost 3 bases. Germline V gene data show CDR1 as SQVTM and CDR2 as ANQGSEA. The CDR3 loop spans 12 amino acids. CDR3 residues: CSARQGYYEQYF. The CDR3 nucleotides read TGCAGCGCAAGACAGGGGTACTACGAGCAGTACTTC.

The CDR3 sequence: CASSLTGGDSEAFF. Written as DNA, the CDR3 is TGTGCCAGCAGTTTAACAGGGGGGGATTCTGAAGCTTTCTTT. This chain joins TRBV28 and TRBJ1-1; TRBD1 agrees at 8 bases. There are 14 residues in the CDR3. Germline trimming cut 2 bases from V and 6 bases from J; bases unmatched to any gene: 5. Germline lookup yields CDR1 MDHEN and CDR2 SYDVKM.

The chain links TRBV6-6 to TRBJ2-7, with D perhaps matching TRBD1 (6 bases). Germline V gene sequence: CDR1 MNHNY, CDR2 SVGAGI (reference sequence). The CDR3 contains 14 residues. The germline V and J ends were trimmed by 5 bases and 0 bases, with 11 bases remaining between them. CDR3 amino acids: CASSTWDTSYEQYF. CDR3 in DNA: TGTGCCAGCAGTACGTGGGACACCTCCTACGAGCAGTACTTC.

This rearrangement joins TRBV5-1 to TRBJ1-3, with 10 bases fitting TRBD1. The CDR3 extends over 15 amino acids. Losses at the gene ends were 0 bases for V and 6 bases for J; bases not matched to a gene: 3. Looked up from germline, CDR1 is SGHRS and CDR2 is YFSETQ. Here the CDR3 DNA reads TGCGCCAGCAGCTTGGTTGGGACAGGGGAAAACACCATATATTTT. It encodes CASSLVGTGENTIYF.

This clone was picked up a small number of times. The rearrangement links TRBV2 to TRBJ2-3; D is uncertain. Trimming removed 7 bases at V and 6 bases at J, with 14 bases between. CDR1 is SNHLY, CDR2 FYNNEI, per germline. This CDR3 has 13 residues. CDR3 sequence reads: CASTRPERDTQYF. In DNA, the CDR3 is TGTGCCAGCACTCGTCCCGAGAGGGATACGCAGTATTTT.

This chain connects TRBV30 to TRBJ1-3; 7 bases line up with TRBD1. CDR1 is GTSNPN and CDR2 is SVGIG in the germline V gene (reference sequence). Trimming took 5 bases from V and 0 from J; bases not matched to a gene: 1. This CDR3 has 13 amino acids. CDR3 residues: CAWSGGSGNTIYF. The CDR3 DNA reads TGTGCCTGGTCAGGGGGCTCTGGAAACACCATATATTTT.

The chain carries TRBV7-2 and TRBJ2-7, with D possibly matching TRBD1 (6 bases). There are 14 residues in the CDR3. V was clipped by 5 bases and J by 7 bases, with 18 bases between them. The germline CDR1 and CDR2 sequences are SGHTA and FQGNSA. The CDR3 DNA sequence: TGTGCCAGCAGCGACGGGCCAGGGGTGAGGGAGCAGTACTTC. This encodes CASSDGPGVREQYF.

This chain links TRBV10-3 with TRBJ1-1; possible D gene TRBD1, 6 bases. The germline V gene has CDR1 ENHRY and CDR2 SYGVKD. The CDR3 has 16 residues. V was trimmed by 3 bases and J by 1 base, leaving 15 bases between them. The DNA for the CDR3 is TGTGCCATCAGTGACATCGTAGGGACAACGAACACTGAAGCTTTCTTT. Encoded protein: CAISDIVGTTNTEAFF.

A single count supports this clone. The chain uses TRBV7-2 and TRBJ2-7, with TRBD2 matching over 7 bases. CDR3 length: 18 amino acids. Germline V gene sequence: CDR1 SGHTA, CDR2 FQGNSA. J gave up 4 bases and V 1 base, and 16 bases lay outside the gene matches. CDR3 in DNA: TGTGCCAGCAGCTTAGGAAGGGGTCTAGCGGCGCTCTCGTACGAGCAGTACTTC. As protein: CASSLGRGLAALSYEQYF. The full variable domain, in which reference TRBV7-2 and TRBJ2-7 provide the parts outside the CDR3, is GAGVSQSPSNKVTEKGKDVELRCDPISGHTALYWYRQSLGQGLEFLIYFQGNSAPDKSGLPSDRFSAERTGGSVSTLTIQRTQQEDSAVYLCASSLGRGLAALSYEQYFGPGTRLTVT.

The rearrangement uses TRBV7-8 and TRBJ2-1; 7 nucleotides agree with TRBD1. From germline, CDR1 is SGHVS and CDR2 FQNEAQ. CDR3 length: 16 amino acids. J gave up 1 base and V 9 bases, and 12 bases lay outside the gene matches. The CDR3 loop is CASSRQGSRSYNEQFF. CDR3 in DNA: TGTGCCAGTAGTAGACAGGGCTCTAGGTCCTACAATGAGCAGTTCTTC.

V gene TRBV7-9 combines with J gene TRBJ2-5; TRBD2 might be the D (5 bases). Trimming stripped 4 bases from V and 4 bases from J, with 16 bases between. Germline V lookup: CDR1 SEHNR, CDR2 FQNEAQ (reference sequence). The CDR3 is made up of 15 amino acids. CDR3 protein: CASSSLGFAGETQYF. CDR3 DNA sequence: TGTGCCAGCAGCTCCTTGGGGTTTGCGGGAGAGACCCAGTACTTC.

The J gene is TRBJ1-5, the V gene TRBV30, with D perhaps TRBD1 (6 bases). Trimming shortened V by 0 bases and J by 5 bases, and 11 bases separated the two germline ends. Germline V lookup: CDR1 GTSNPN, CDR2 SVGIG (reference sequence). This CDR3 has 14 amino acids. The CDR3 loop reads CAWSVRAGDQPQHF. CDR3 DNA sequence: TGTGCCTGGAGTGTACGGGCAGGGGATCAGCCCCAGCATTTT.

The chain couples TRBV4-1 to TRBJ2-1; 8 bases align to TRBD2. Germline CDR1 reads MGHRA; CDR2 reads YSYEKL. The junction had 9 bases not matched to a gene; V was cut back by 0 bases and J by 8 bases. The CDR3 sequence is 16 residues long. This CDR3 is CASSQDRGLVLDEQFF. The CDR3 DNA reads as TGCGCCAGCAGCCAAGATCGGGGACTAGTATTGGATGAGCAGTTCTTC.

This chain joins TRBV7-3 and TRBJ1-2, with 10 nucleotides matching TRBD1. Germline V gives CDR1 SGHTA, CDR2 FQGTGA. V shed 0 bases, J shed 7 bases, and the junction held 5 bases outside the gene matches. CDR3 size: 15 residues. The CDR3, as DNA: TGTGCCAGCAGCTTAACGGGGACAGGGGATGGTGGCTACACCTTC. Amino acid sequence: CASSLTGTGDGGYTF.

J is TRBJ1-2 and V is TRBV4-1; TRBD1 is a possible D gene (6 bases). CDR3 length: 20 residues. V was clipped by 1 base and J by 10 bases, with 34 bases between them. Per the germline V gene, CDR1 is MGHRA and CDR2 is YSYEKL. Written as DNA, the CDR3 is TGCGCCAGCAGCCAAGTCACGGGGTTACAGGGAGTTAAAATATGGCAGAACTACACCTTC. It encodes CASSQVTGLQGVKIWQNYTF.

This clone was found a few times. J is TRBJ2-7 and V is TRBV9; 10 bases map to TRBD2. The CDR3 contains 15 residues. From germline, CDR1 is SGDLS and CDR2 YYNGEE. J lost 4 bases, V lost 3 bases, and 7 bases had no gene match. The CDR3 is CASSGGASGSYEQYF. For the CDR3, the DNA is TGTGCCAGCAGCGGAGGGGCTAGCGGGAGTTACGAGCAGTACTTC.

The V call is TRBV18, the J call TRBJ2-7, with D possibly matching TRBD1 (5 bases). The CDR3 has 13 amino acids. Germline V lookup: CDR1 KGHSH, CDR2 LQKENI. V lost 4 bases and J 2 bases, leaving 9 bases between the germline ends. In DNA form, the CDR3 reads TGTGCCAGCTCACAAACGACAGCCTACGAGCAGTACTTC. It codes for CASSQTTAYEQYF.

The V gene is TRBV29-1, the J gene TRBJ2-7; possibly TRBD1 for D (5 bases). The germline CDR1 and CDR2 sequences are SQVTM and ANQGSEA. The V and J ends lost 4 bases and 2 bases respectively, with 9 bases between them. The CDR3 covers 12 residues. The CDR3 loop reads CSVAPGTYEQYF. Here the CDR3 DNA reads TGCAGCGTTGCGCCAGGGACCTACGAGCAGTACTTC.

The chain employs TRBV5-6 and TRBJ2-3, with a weak D call TRBD1 (6 bases). CDR1 is SGHDT, CDR2 YYEEEE, per germline. The CDR3 is made up of 14 amino acids. Between the trimmed V and J ends, which lost 4 bases and 4 bases, there was a span of 13 bases. As DNA, the CDR3 is TGTGCCAGCAGCGTTCTACAGGGAGCAGATACGCAGTATTTT. This translates into CASSVLQGADTQYF. Supplemented by reference TRBV5-6 and TRBJ2-3, the full variable domain reads DAGVTQSPTHLIKTRGQQVTLRCSPKSGHDTVSWYQQALGQGPQFIFQYYEEEERQRGNFPDRFSGHQFPNYSSELNVNALLLGDSALYLCASSVLQGADTQYFGPGTRLTVL.